This T cell receptor (beta chain) originates from a study of CXCR3-negative and CXCR3-positive naive CD8 T cells. Concerning this clonotype: Antigen specificity is unknown.

In germline, CDR1 is LNHDA, CDR2 SQIVND (reference sequence). The CDR3 extends over 16 amino acids. Study-wide points: CXCR3-expressing naive cells carried TRB CDR3s more hydrophobic than those of CXCR3-negative naive cells. The study found comparably high diversity in both naive subsets and much lower diversity in memory CD8+ cells.

Approximately 320,000 cells per CD8+ T cell subset were flow-sorted in triplicate. The authors gated naive CD8+ T cells as CD45RO-CCR7+CD27+CD95-. Through 5' RACE with UMI labels, the TRB cDNA libraries were prepared. TCRdb reprocessed the 5' RACE reads, with one entry per CDR3 protein and no DNA. The sample table includes about 58,000 distinct CDR3 sequences. The genes are TRBV19 and TRBJ2-2; TCRdb returns TRBD1, unconfirmable since there is no DNA. This clonotype was obtained from a human donor in good health. Some clones in this sample may be carry-over from other donors' samples. Sequencing was done on a sample of naive CXCR3- CD8+ T cells from blood. Subset noted: CD45RO-CCR7+CD27+CD95- naive CD8+ T cells lacking CXCR3 (TNR3-). The CDR3 sequence is CASHPWDRVRTGELFF.